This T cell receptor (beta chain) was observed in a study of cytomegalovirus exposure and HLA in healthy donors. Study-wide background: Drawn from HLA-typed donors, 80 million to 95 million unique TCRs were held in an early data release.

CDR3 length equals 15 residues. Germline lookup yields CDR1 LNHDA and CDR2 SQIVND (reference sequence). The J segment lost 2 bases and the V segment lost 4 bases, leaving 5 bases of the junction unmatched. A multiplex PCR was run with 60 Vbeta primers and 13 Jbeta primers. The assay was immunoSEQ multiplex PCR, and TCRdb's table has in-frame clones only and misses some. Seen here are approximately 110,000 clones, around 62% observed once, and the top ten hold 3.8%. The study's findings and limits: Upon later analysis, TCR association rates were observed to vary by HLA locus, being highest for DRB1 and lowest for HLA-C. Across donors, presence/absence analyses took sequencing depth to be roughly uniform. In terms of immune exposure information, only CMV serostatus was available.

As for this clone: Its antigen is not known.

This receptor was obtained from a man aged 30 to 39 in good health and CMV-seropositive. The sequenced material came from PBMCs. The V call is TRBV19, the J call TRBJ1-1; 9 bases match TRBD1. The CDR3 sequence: CASSTQTGGNTEAFF. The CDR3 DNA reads TGTGCCAGTAGTACCCAGACAGGGGGTAACACTGAAGCTTTCTTT. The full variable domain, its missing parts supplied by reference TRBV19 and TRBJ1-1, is DGGITQSPKYLFRKEGQNVTLSCEQNLNHDAMYWYRQDPGQGLRLIYYSQIVNDFQKGDIAEGYSVSREKKESFPLTVTSAQKNPTAFYLCASSTQTGGNTEAFFGQGTRLTVV.